This T cell receptor (beta chain) was found in a study of read filtering for tumor transcriptome and immune sequencing. Study-wide background: After DNase treatment, RNA was made into whole-transcriptome libraries.

There are many counts of this clonotype. The library was built from roughly 400 ng RNA with molecular barcoded adaptors for alpha/delta and beta/gamma chains. TCRdb recomputed calls from the reads with MiXCR, one row per CDR3 protein. The repertoire holds around 50,000 distinct CDR3 sequences, with about 12% as singletons. The V end was cut by 5 bases, the J end by 1 base, with 14 bases between. The CDR3 extends over 14 amino acids. Germline V CDR1 and CDR2: SQVTM, ANQGSEA. The sequence came from a donor at least 40 years old with multiple myeloma. Sequenced sample: a population of CD138-negative cells sorted from bone marrow. The chain combines TRBV29-1 with TRBJ2-5; D remains unclear. The CDR3 coding sequence is TGCAGCGTTCGGTATAACAGCCTCCAAGAGACCCAGTACTTC. Amino acid sequence: CSVRYNSLQETQYF.